Shown below are 21 T cell receptor beta chains from a single sample sequenced in a study of cytomegalovirus exposure and HLA in healthy donors. The study ran its PCR with 60 Vbeta and 13 Jbeta primers. Method: immunoSEQ multiplex PCR; TCRdb's copy keeps in-frame clones and lacks some. This repertoire shows roughly 200,000 clones, about 80% found once; its top ten account for approximately 0.73%. The specimen sequenced was PBMCs. These receptors were obtained from a woman aged 35 to 49 in good health and CMV-seronegative.

This clone was detected a few times. The V gene is TRBV27, the J gene TRBJ2-7; 9 nucleotides align to TRBD2. The CDR3 is made up of 14 amino acids. Per germline, CDR1 MNHEY and CDR2 SMNVEV (reference sequence). J gave up 3 bases and V 2 bases, and 2 bases lay outside the gene matches. The CDR3 sequence: CASSLAGGLYEQYF. Written as DNA, the CDR3 is TGTGCCAGCAGTTTAGCGGGAGGGCTCTACGAGCAGTACTTC.

This clone has a single count. The junction departs from the called germline gene at one end, perhaps through a read error. V usage is TRBV29-1 and J usage is TRBJ2-1; 10 bases are a match to TRBD2. CDR3 length: 14 residues. Germline CDR1 is SQVTM and CDR2 is ANQGSEA. This chain's CDR3 is CSVEGGASGSHRLF. Here the CDR3 DNA reads TGCAGCGTTGAAGGCGGGGCTAGCGGGAGTCATAGGCTCTTC.

The rearrangement links TRBV6-1 to TRBJ1-1; D is unresolved. CDR1 MNHNS and CDR2 SASEGT come from the germline V gene. V was trimmed by 0 bases and J by 5 bases, leaving 13 bases between them. This CDR3 is 15 amino acids long. The CDR3 DNA follows: TGTGCCAGCAGTGAAGCGTTCAGGCAGTGGACTGAAGCTTTCTTT. Amino acids: CASSEAFRQWTEAFF.

This clone was found a few times. This chain uses TRBV2 with TRBJ1-1; TRBD1 matches at 9 bases. The ends lost 5 bases at V and 10 bases at J; junction bases unmatched: 11. From germline, CDR1 is SNHLY and CDR2 FYNNEI. This CDR3 has 14 amino acids. Here the CDR3 DNA reads TGTGCCAGCAGTATAGGGACAGGGATGCTGAGAGCTTTCTTT. It codes for CASSIGTGMLRAFF. Supplemented by reference TRBV2 and TRBJ1-1, the full variable domain reads EPEVTQTPSHQVTQMGQEVILRCVPISNHLYFYWYRQILGQKVEFLVSFYNNEISEKSEIFDDQFSVERPDGSNFTLKIRSTKLEDSAMYFCASSIGTGMLRAFFGQGTRLTVV.

The chain uses TRBV5-1 and TRBJ1-1; D is undetermined. The germline gives CDR1 SGHRS, CDR2 YFSETQ. The V gene lost 1 base and the J gene lost 5 bases, with 6 bases spanning the gap. This CDR3 region has 12 residues. As DNA, the CDR3 is TGCGCCAGCAGCTTGCCGGGGACTGAAGCTTTCTTT. It encodes CASSLPGTEAFF.

This chain uses TRBV5-1 with TRBJ2-6; 9 bases agree with TRBD1. This CDR3 region has 17 residues. Germline-derived CDR1 and CDR2 are SGHRS and YFSETQ. J gave up 0 bases and V 3 bases, and 4 bases lay outside the gene matches. The DNA for the CDR3 is TGCGCCAGCAGCTCGGGACAGGGCTCCTCTGGGGCCAACGTCCTGACTTTC. This sequence encodes CASSSGQGSSGANVLTF. The entire variable domain, with the rest obtained from reference TRBV5-1 and TRBJ2-6, is as follows: KAGVTQTPRYLIKTRGQQVTLSCSPISGHRSVSWYQQTPGQGLQFLFEYFSETQRNKGNFPGRFSGRQFSNSRSEMNVSTLELGDSALYLCASSSGQGSSGANVLTFGAGSRLTVL.

Comment on this clone: Germline is not matched at one junction end, which may reflect a read error. The CDR3 is CSARGSGKPF. CDR3 DNA: TGCAGTGCTAGAGGGAGCGGGAAGCCCTTC. V usage is TRBV20-1 and J usage is TRBJ1-2; the D is unclear. Germline V gives CDR1 DFQATT, CDR2 SNEGSKA (reference sequence). This CDR3 is built from 10 residues.

This clone was seen more than once but under ten times. V and J are TRBV4-2 and TRBJ2-3, with TRBD2 as a possible D gene (6 bases). Germline V lookup: CDR1 LGHNA, CDR2 YNFKEQ. The CDR3 totals 17 residues. V gave up 1 base and J gave up 2 bases, with 16 bases separating them. As DNA, the CDR3 is TGTGCCAGCAGCCAAGCGGAATTCGGGGGAACCACAGATACGCAGTATTTT. Translated, it gives CASSQAEFGGTTDTQYF.

This chain connects TRBV6-1 to TRBJ2-5; 16 positions agree with TRBD2. CDR3 length equals 20 residues. The germline V gene has CDR1 MNHNS and CDR2 SASEGT. The J segment lost 5 bases and the V segment lost 3 bases, leaving 15 bases of the junction unmatched. CDR3 nucleotides: TGTGCCAGCAGTGAGCTAGGGGGACTAGCGGGGGGGCGCCTGAGGGAGACCCAGTACTTC. It yields the protein CASSELGGLAGGRLRETQYF.

The chain uses TRBV5-4 and TRBJ2-7, with D perhaps matching TRBD1 (6 bases). The germline CDR1 and CDR2 sequences are SGHNT and YYREEE (reference sequence). The germline V and J ends were trimmed by 4 bases and 3 bases, with 11 bases remaining between them. There are 13 residues in the CDR3. The DNA of the CDR3 is TGTGCCAGCAGCCCTGACAGGCACTACGAGCAGTACTTC. It specifies CASSPDRHYEQYF.

The chain is built from TRBV19 and TRBJ2-3; 9 bases align to TRBD1. The length of the CDR3 is 15 residues. V trimming: 6 bases; J trimming: 1 base; junction bases outside the gene matches: 5. Germline V lookup: CDR1 LNHDA, CDR2 SQIVND (reference sequence). Here the CDR3 reads CASSPGTGRTDTQYF. The DNA for the CDR3 is TGTGCCAGTAGCCCCGGGACAGGGCGCACAGATACGCAGTATTTT.

The V gene is TRBV28, the J gene TRBJ1-5; TRBD1 might be the D (6 bases). This CDR3 spans 13 amino acids. Trimming pared 4 bases from V and 2 bases from J, leaving 6 bases between. From germline, CDR1 is MDHEN and CDR2 SYDVKM. CDR3 nucleotide sequence: TGTGCCAGCAGTTCAGGGGGCAATCAGCCCCAGCATTTT. As protein: CASSSGGNQPQHF.

CDR3 DNA sequence: TGTGCCAGCAGCTTAGCCAGGAGATGGGGCTCCTACGAGCAGTACTTC. Its protein product is CASSLARRWGSYEQYF. The chain joins TRBV13 to TRBJ2-5; D is ambiguous. The J call may be mistaken, given a closer DNA end match to TRBJ2-7. Per the germline V gene, CDR1 is PRHDT and CDR2 is FYEKMQ (reference sequence). CDR3 length equals 16 residues.

This chain connects TRBV5-4 to TRBJ1-6; 9 bases are shared with TRBD1. The germline V gene encodes CDR1 SGHNT and CDR2 YYREEE (reference sequence). Trimming removed 0 bases from V and 7 bases from J; junction bases left unmatched: 2. The CDR3 has 15 residues. CDR3 coding DNA: TGTGCCAGCAGCTTGGAGGGGACAGGGAATTCACCCCTCCACTTT. Translating it yields CASSLEGTGNSPLHF.

A note on this clone: Mismatch with germline at one junction end may stem from a read error. V is TRBV7-9 and J is TRBJ2-5, with TRBD2 matching 12 bases. Germline V CDR1 and CDR2: SEHNR, FQNEAQ (reference sequence). This CDR3 is built from 14 residues. DNA for the CDR3: TGTGCCAGCAGCCTAGCGGGGGGGCTCGAGACCCAGTACTTC. It is translated as CASSLAGGLETQYF.

J is TRBJ1-2 and V is TRBV30, with TRBD1 matching over 7 bases. Looked up from germline, CDR1 is GTSNPN and CDR2 is SVGIG (reference sequence). The V gene end was trimmed by 4 bases and the J gene end by 4 bases; junction bases not matched to a gene: 9. This CDR3 comprises 14 residues. The CDR3: CAWKSPGQFYGYTF. The CDR3 DNA reads TGTGCCTGGAAATCCCCGGGACAGTTCTATGGCTACACCTTC.

The chain combines TRBV6-5 with TRBJ2-5; D might be TRBD1 (5 bases). The end of the DNA aligns better with TRBJ2-7, so the J call may be wrong. The germline CDR1 and CDR2 sequences are MNHEY and SVGAGI. This CDR3 contains 14 residues. The CDR3 is CASSYQGGLYEQYF. The CDR3 DNA reads as TGTGCCAGCAGTTACCAGGGCGGCCTCTACGAGCAGTACTTC.

The chain employs TRBV14 and TRBJ2-3; the match to TRBD2 covers 11 bases. This CDR3 contains 15 residues. The J segment lost 6 bases and the V segment lost 2 bases, leaving 4 bases of the junction unmatched. Germline CDR1 reads SGHDN; CDR2 reads FVKESK. Here the CDR3 reads CASSQSGLAADTQYF. In DNA form, the CDR3 reads TGTGCCAGCAGCCAATCGGGACTAGCGGCGGATACGCAGTATTTT.

This clone has just a few counts. The chain recombines TRBV5-1 with TRBJ1-4; D may be TRBD1 (6 bases). Germline V gene sequence: CDR1 SGHRS, CDR2 YFSETQ. V lost 0 bases, J lost 7 bases, and 16 bases lay in between. This CDR3 is built from 16 residues. The CDR3 DNA follows: TGCGCCAGCAGCTTGGTGTCAGGGGCGAAGAGTGAAAAACTGTTTTTT. Protein sequence: CASSLVSGAKSEKLFF.

V and J are TRBV27 and TRBJ2-4; D not resolved. Trimming removed 5 bases at V and 5 bases at J, with 16 bases between. The germline gives CDR1 MNHEY, CDR2 SMNVEV (reference sequence). The CDR3 totals 15 residues. The CDR3 loop reads CASSQWATFENIQYF. In DNA form, the CDR3 reads TGTGCCAGCAGTCAATGGGCAACCTTCGAAAACATTCAGTACTTC.

The V and J genes are TRBV2 and TRBJ1-4; D unclear. This CDR3 is 14 amino acids long. The germline gives CDR1 SNHLY, CDR2 FYNNEI. V lost 1 base to trimming and J lost 4 bases, with 7 bases between them. The chain's CDR3 is CASSEEEVNEKLFF. The DNA of the CDR3 is TGTGCCAGCAGTGAAGAGGAGGTTAATGAAAAACTGTTTTTT. Combining the CDR3 with reference TRBV2 and TRBJ1-4 gives the whole variable domain EPEVTQTPSHQVTQMGQEVILRCVPISNHLYFYWYRQILGQKVEFLVSFYNNEISEKSEIFDDQFSVERPDGSNFTLKIRSTKLEDSAMYFCASSEEEVNEKLFFGSGTQLSVL.